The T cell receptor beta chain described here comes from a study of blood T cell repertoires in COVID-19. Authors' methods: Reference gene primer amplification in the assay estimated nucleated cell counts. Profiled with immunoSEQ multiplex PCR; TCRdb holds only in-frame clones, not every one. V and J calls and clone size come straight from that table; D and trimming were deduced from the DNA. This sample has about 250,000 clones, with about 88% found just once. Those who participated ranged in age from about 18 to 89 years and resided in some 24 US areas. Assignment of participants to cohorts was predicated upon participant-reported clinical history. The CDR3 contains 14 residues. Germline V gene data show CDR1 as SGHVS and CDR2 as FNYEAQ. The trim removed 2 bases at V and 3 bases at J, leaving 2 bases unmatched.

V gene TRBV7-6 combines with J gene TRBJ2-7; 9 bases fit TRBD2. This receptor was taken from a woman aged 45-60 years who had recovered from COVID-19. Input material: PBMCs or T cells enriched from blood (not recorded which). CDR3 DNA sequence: TGTGCCAGCAGCTTAAGCGGGAGGAGCTACGAGCAGTACTTC. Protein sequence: CASSLSGRSYEQYF. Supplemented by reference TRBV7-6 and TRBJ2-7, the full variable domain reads GAGVSQSPRYKVTKRGQDVALRCDPISGHVSLYWYRQALGQGPEFLTYFNYEAQQDKSGLPNDRFSAERPEGSISTLTIQRTEQRDSAMYRCASSLSGRSYEQYFGPGTRLTVT.